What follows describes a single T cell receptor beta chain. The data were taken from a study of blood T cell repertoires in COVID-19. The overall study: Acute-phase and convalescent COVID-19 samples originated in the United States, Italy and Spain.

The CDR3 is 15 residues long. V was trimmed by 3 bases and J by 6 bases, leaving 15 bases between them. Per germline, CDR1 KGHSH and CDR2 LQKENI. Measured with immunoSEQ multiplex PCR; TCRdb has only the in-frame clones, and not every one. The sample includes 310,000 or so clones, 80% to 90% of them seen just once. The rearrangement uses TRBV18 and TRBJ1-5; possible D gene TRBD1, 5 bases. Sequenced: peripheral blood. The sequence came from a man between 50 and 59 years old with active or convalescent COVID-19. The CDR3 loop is CASSPTTGNSQPQHF. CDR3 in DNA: TGTGCCAGCTCACCCACTACAGGAAATTCTCAGCCCCAGCATTTT. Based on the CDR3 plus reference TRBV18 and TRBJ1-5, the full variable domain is NAGVMQNPRHLVRRRGQEARLRCSPMKGHSHVYWYRQLPEEGLKFMVYLQKENIIDESGMPKERFSAEFPKEGPSILRIQQVVRGDSAAYFCASSPTTGNSQPQHFGDGTRLSIL.